This T cell receptor beta chain was captured by sequencing in a study of blood T cells in healthy people across ages. This clonotype was detected a few times. Its antigen remains unknown. Study-wide points: A strong correlation between TCR beta diversity and naive T cell percentage was seen. Significant beta diversity loss was already apparent by age roughly 40, declining roughly linearly. Both higher diversity and more naive CD4+ cells marked long-lived donors when set against aged donors.

CDR3 size: 12 residues. V was trimmed by 7 bases and J by 4 bases, leaving 14 bases between them. CDR1 and CDR2 (germline): DFQATT, SNEGSKA (reference sequence). A second PCR of 7 to 11 cycles used a sample-barcoded 5' primer and a J-beta primer mix. TCRdb itself ran the 5' RACE reads through MiXCR, one entry per CDR3 protein. The table lists about 970,000 distinct CDR3 sequences, just over 50% of them singletons. This chain links TRBV20-1 with TRBJ2-7; weak D call: TRBD2 (5 bases). Sequencing was done on a sample of blood. The sequence was obtained from a woman aged 55-69 years in good health. As DNA, the CDR3 is TGCAGTGGCGGGCAGAGAACTTACGAGCAGTACTTC. The encoded protein is CSGGQRTYEQYF.